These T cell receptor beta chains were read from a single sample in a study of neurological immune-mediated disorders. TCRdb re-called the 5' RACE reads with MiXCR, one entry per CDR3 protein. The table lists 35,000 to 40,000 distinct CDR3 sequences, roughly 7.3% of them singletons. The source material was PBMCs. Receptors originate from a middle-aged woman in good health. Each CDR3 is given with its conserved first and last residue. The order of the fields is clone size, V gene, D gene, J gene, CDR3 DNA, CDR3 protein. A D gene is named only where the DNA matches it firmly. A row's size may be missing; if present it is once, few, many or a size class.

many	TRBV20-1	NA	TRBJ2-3	TGCAGTGCCGTGTCCCCGGGACTGCGCACAGATACGCAGTATTTT	CSAVSPGLRTDTQYF
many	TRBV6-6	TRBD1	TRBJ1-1	TGTGCCAGCAGTTACGGGGGACAGGGTGAAGCTTTCTTT	CASSYGGQGEAFF
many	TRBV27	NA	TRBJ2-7	TGTGCCAGCAGTTCGGGCCCCAGCCGTTACGAGCAGTACTTC	CASSSGPSRYEQYF
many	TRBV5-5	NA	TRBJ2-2	TGTGCCAGCAGCGGTCACCCCGGGGAGCTGTTTTTT	CASSGHPGELFF
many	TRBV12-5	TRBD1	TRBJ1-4	TGTGCTAGTGGTCCTAACCCGGGACAGGGTCCTGAAAAACTGTTTTTT	CASGPNPGQGPEKLFF
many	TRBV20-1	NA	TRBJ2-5	TGCAGTGCTAGAGACCTTGGCAGCGGACAAGAGACCCAGTACTTC	CSARDLGSGQETQYF
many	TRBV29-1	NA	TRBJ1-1	TGCAGCGTTCCGGGACACAACACTGAAGCTTTCTTT	CSVPGHNTEAFF
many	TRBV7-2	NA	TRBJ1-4	TGTGCCAGCAGCTTAGTAGGGGGAACAACTAATGAAAAACTGTTTTTT	CASSLVGGTTNEKLFF
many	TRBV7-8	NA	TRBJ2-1	TGTGCCAGCAGCCCCAATAGGGGGGCCTATGAGCAGTTCTTC	CASSPNRGAYEQFF
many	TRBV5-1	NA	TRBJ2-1	TGCGCCAGCAGCCCGAACAGGGTATCCCACAATGAGCAGTTCTTC	CASSPNRVSHNEQFF
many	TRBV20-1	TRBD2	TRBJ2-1	TGCAGTGCTACTTTAGCGGGAGGCTTTAGTTCCTACAATGAGCAGTTCTTC	CSATLAGGFSSYNEQFF
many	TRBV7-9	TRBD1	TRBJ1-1	TGTGCCAGCAGCTTAGAGGGGACAGGGGTCCAAGGGATGAACACTGAAGCTTTCTTT	CASSLEGTGVQGMNTEAFF
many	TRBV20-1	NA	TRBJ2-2	TGCAGTGCTAGAGGGGAACTAGTTCGCACCGGGGAGCTGTTTTTT	CSARGELVRTGELFF
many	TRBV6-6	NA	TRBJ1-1	TGTGCCAGCAGTTATTTCAGCTTCCAGAACACTGAAGCTTTCTTT	CASSYFSFQNTEAFF
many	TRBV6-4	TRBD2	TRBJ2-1	TGTGCCAGCAGCCAGACTAGCGGGAGCCTGTATGAGCAGTTCTTC	CASSQTSGSLYEQFF
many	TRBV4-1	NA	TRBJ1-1	TGCGCCAGCAGCCAAGATTCCTGGGACTCTTCTGAAGCTTTCTTT	CASSQDSWDSSEAFF
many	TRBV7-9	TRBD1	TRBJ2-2	TGTGCCAGCAGCGGAGGACAGGGGAACACCGGGGAGCTGTTTTTT	CASSGGQGNTGELFF
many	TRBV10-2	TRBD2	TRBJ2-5	TGCGCCAGCAGTTCTAGCGGGAGTCCAGAGACCCAGTACTTC	CASSSSGSPETQYF
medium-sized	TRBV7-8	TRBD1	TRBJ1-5	TGTGCCAGCAGCTCCAAACAGGGGGCGAGCAATCAGCCCCAGCATTTT	CASSSKQGASNQPQHF
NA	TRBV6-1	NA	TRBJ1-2	TGTGCCAGCAATCGCGGGGGTAACTATGGCTACACCTTC	CASNRGGNYGYTF
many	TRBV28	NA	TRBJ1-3	TGTGCCAGCAGTCCACATGCCCAAAACACCATATATTTT	CASSPHAQNTIYF
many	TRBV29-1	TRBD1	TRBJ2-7	TGCAGCGTTACCGGGACAGGGGCCGGGAACGAGCAGTACTTC	CSVTGTGAGNEQYF
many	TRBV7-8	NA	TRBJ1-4	TGTGCCAGCAGCCGTTCACATGCAACTAATGAAAAACTGTTTTTT	CASSRSHATNEKLFF
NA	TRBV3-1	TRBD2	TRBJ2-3	TGTGCCAGCAGCCAAAGTGGGCGGGAGGGCACAGGTACGCAGTATTTT	CASSQSGREGTGTQYF
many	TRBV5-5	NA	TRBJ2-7	TGTGCCAGCAGCTTGGGGGGGGCCAAACAAGCGGGACAGTCCTACGAGCAGTACTTC	CASSLGGAKQAGQSYEQYF
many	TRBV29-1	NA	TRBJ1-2	TGCAGCGTCGATACGGGGTTTGGAAACTATGGCTACACCTTC	CSVDTGFGNYGYTF
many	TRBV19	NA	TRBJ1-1	TGTGCCAGTACCCCCACCTGGGTAAAGAACACTGAAGCTTTCTTT	CASTPTWVKNTEAFF
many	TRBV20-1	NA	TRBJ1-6	TGCAGTGCTTCCCCCAGGGGAATCTATAATTCACCCCTCCACTTT	CSASPRGIYNSPLHF
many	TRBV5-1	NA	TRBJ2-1	TGCGCCAGCAGCTTGATGGGGGAAAGGGGGTACAATGAGCAGTTCTTC	CASSLMGERGYNEQFF